This is a list of T cell receptor beta chains from one sample in a study of cytomegalovirus exposure and HLA in healthy donors. Using immunoSEQ multiplex PCR, the repertoire was profiled, and TCRdb retains in-frame clones only, with some absent. The table includes some 140,000 clones, 73% detected once. Material: PBMCs. These receptors were obtained from a woman in her 40s in good health and CMV-seronegative. Both conserved end residues are trimmed from each CDR3.

v_gene: TRBV7-9; j_gene: TRBJ1-3; CDR3aa: SSSLGRSGNTIY
v_gene: TRBV7-2; j_gene: TRBJ2-7; CDR3aa: ASGELAGAEQY
v_gene: TRBV6-6; j_gene: TRBJ2-7; CDR3aa: ASSPSTGYPYEQY
v_gene: TRBV10-3; j_gene: TRBJ1-1; CDR3aa: AISAQGANTEAF
v_gene: TRBV11-2; j_gene: TRBJ2-1; CDR3aa: ASRPQPGEQF
v_gene: TRBV19; j_gene: TRBJ1-2; CDR3aa: ASSPAGAYGYT
v_gene: TRBV5-1; j_gene: TRBJ2-3; CDR3aa: ASSLGLAGGNLDTQY
v_gene: TRBV28; j_gene: TRBJ1-3; CDR3aa: ASSSRGGTAGNTIY
v_gene: TRBV6-5; j_gene: TRBJ1-4; CDR3aa: ASRSGGTGDEKLF
v_gene: TRBV27; j_gene: TRBJ1-6; CDR3aa: ASSSDSTYNSPLH
v_gene: TRBV27; j_gene: TRBJ2-5; CDR3aa: ASSPTSGGAAQY
v_gene: TRBV7-8; j_gene: TRBJ1-2; CDR3aa: ASSPTGQETRFYTGERYGYT
v_gene: TRBV7-8; j_gene: TRBJ1-6; CDR3aa: ASSQGKDNSPLH